This passage covers 2 T cell receptor beta chains from one sample sequenced in a study of shared clonotypes between healthy human individuals. The assay was immunoSEQ multiplex PCR, and TCRdb's table has in-frame clones only and misses some. The data show under 2,000,000 clones, less than 95% seen once. CD45RO negativity and positive selection for CCR7 defined naive CD8 cells, a population that excluded terminally differentiated effector memory CD45RA+ cells. The sequenced sample was naive CD8+ T cells sorted from blood. All receptors come from a man in his late teens or twenties in good health.

This clone was found a few times. This sequence joins TRBV12-5 and TRBJ1-1; D remains unclear. Germline assignment: CDR1 LGHNT and CDR2 FRNRAP. V was trimmed by 5 bases and J by 7 bases, leaving 11 bases between them. The CDR3 runs 12 residues. CDR3 nucleotide sequence: TGTGCTAGTGGTCCCGTCGGACTTGAAGCTTTCTTT. Its protein product is CASGPVGLEAFF.

The genes are TRBV19 and TRBJ1-1; D is ambiguous. This CDR3 has 13 amino acids. Looked up from germline, CDR1 is LNHDA and CDR2 is SQIVND (reference sequence). V lost 5 bases to trimming and J lost 1 base, with 8 bases between them. CDR3 nucleotide sequence: TGTGCCAGTAGTTACAGACAGAACACTGAAGCTTTCTTT. It encodes CASSYRQNTEAFF.